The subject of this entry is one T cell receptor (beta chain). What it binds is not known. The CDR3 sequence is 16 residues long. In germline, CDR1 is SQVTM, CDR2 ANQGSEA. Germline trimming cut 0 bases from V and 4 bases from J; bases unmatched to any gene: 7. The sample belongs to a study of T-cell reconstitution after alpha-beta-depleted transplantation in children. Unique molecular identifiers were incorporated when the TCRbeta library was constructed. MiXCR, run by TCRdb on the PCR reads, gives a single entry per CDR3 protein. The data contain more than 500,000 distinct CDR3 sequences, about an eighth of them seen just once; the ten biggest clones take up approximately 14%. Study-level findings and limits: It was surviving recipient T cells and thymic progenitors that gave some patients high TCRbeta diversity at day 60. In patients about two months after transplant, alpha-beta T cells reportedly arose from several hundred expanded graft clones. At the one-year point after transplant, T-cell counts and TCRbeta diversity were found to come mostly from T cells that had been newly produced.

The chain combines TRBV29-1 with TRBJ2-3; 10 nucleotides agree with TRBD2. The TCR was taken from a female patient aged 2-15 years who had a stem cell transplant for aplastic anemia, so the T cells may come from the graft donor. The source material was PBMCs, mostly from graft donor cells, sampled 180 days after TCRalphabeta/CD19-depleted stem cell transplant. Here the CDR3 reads CSVEDASGGTADTQYF. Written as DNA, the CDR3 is TGCAGCGTTGAAGATGCTAGCGGGGGAACCGCAGATACGCAGTATTTT.